This TCR beta chain derives from a study of regulatory T cells in long-lasting Graves disease. General study results and limits: Persistent Graves' patients showed less TCR diversity than newly diagnosed patients showed. Relative to new patients (roughly 970), persistent patients exhibited greater sharing of public clonotypes (over 2,500).

Sample time point: persistent/refractory GD, antithyroid drugs over 5 years with positive TRAb. Preparation of the TCR library used RNA extracted from PBMCs. Graves' disease was diagnosed by American Thyroid Association guidelines. The TCR beta library used iRepertoire HTBI primers with Arm-PCR amplification of CDR3. TCRdb ran MiXCR on the multiplex PCR reads and lists one entry per CDR3 protein. The sample holds 400,000 to 500,000 distinct CDR3 sequences, about 20% seen once. Between the trimmed V and J ends, which lost 5 bases and 1 base, there was a span of 8 bases. CDR3 length equals 12 residues. Germline V gives CDR1 GTSNPN, CDR2 SVGIG (reference sequence). In regard to this clonotype: The antigen remains unidentified.

The TCR comes from a female donor with Graves disease. The V call is TRBV30, the J call TRBJ1-1; D gene uncertain. Sequencing used peripheral blood mononuclear cells (PBMCs), obtained when the disease was refractory, from a patient treated with antithyroid drugs. The CDR3: CAWRLGNTEAFF. In nucleotides, the CDR3 is TGTGCCTGGCGACTGGGGAACACTGAAGCTTTCTTT.